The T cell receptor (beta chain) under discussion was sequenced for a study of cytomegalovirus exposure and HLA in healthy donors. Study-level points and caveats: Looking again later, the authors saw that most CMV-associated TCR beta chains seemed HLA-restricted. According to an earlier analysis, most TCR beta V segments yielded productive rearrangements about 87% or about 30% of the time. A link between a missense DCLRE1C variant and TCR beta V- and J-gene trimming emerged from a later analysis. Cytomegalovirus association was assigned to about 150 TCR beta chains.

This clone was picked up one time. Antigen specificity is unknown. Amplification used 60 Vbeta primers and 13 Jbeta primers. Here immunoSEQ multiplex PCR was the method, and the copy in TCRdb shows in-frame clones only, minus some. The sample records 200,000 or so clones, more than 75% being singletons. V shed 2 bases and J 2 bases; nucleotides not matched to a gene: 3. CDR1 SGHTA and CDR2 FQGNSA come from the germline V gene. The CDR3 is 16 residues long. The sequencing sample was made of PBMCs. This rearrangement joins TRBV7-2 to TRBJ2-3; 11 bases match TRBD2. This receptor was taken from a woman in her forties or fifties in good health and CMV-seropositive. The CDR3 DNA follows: TGTGCCAGCAGCTTACTAGCGGGGGGTCCCACAGATACGCAGTATTTT. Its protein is CASSLLAGGPTDTQYF.